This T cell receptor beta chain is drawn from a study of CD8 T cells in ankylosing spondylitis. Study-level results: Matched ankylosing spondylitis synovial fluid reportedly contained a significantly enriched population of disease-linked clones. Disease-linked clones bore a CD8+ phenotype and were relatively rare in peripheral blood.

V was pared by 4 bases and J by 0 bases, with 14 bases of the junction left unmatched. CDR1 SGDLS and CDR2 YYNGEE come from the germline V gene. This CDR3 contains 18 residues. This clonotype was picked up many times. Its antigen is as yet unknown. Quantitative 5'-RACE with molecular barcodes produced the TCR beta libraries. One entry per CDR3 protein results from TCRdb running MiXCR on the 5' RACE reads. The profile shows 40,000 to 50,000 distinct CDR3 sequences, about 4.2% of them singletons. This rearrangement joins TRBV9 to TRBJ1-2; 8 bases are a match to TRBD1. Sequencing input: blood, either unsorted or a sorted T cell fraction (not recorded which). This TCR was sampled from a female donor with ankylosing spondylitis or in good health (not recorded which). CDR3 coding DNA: TGTGCCAGCAGCCCGAGGGGGACAGGAGTCCGGGCTAACTATGGCTACACCTTC. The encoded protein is CASSPRGTGVRANYGYTF.